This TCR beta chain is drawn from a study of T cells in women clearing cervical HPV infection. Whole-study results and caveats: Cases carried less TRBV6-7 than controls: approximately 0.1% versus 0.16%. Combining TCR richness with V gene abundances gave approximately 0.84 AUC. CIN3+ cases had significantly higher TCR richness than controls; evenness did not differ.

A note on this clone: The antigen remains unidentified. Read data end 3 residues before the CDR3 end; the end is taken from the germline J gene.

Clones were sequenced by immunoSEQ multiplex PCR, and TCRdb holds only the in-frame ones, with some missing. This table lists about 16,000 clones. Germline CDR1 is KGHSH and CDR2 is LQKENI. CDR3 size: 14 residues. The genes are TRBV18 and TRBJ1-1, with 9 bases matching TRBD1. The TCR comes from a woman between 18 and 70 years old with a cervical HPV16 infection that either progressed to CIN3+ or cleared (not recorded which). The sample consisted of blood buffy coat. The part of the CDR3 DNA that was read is TGTGCCAGCTCATCGAGGACAGGGGATCTGGTT. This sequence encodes CASSSRTGDLV. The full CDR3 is CASSSRTGDLVAFF.